This passage covers 30 T cell receptor beta chains from one sample sequenced in a study of shared clonotypes between healthy human individuals. TCRdb keeps only in-frame clones here, not all; method: immunoSEQ multiplex PCR. The data show about 2.3 million clones, with 85% to 95% seen just once and 0.3% to 0.4% held by the top ten. Sequenced sample: naive CD4+ T cells from PBMCs. Noted subset: CD45RA+ positively selected. All receptors derive from a man between 18 and 35 years old in good health. Some clones in this sample may be carry-over from other donors' samples.

This clone was recorded only once. V gene TRBV18 combines with J gene TRBJ2-2; unclear D gene. The germline CDR1 and CDR2 sequences are KGHSH and LQKENI. V shed 4 bases and J shed 6 bases, with 12 bases lying between them. This CDR3 comprises 14 residues. The CDR3 protein is CASSRILGPGELFF. The CDR3 bases are TGTGCCAGCTCACGCATCTTGGGCCCCGGGGAGCTGTTTTTT.

The V and J genes are TRBV11-1 and TRBJ2-2; 10 bases agree with TRBD2. Germline V lookup: CDR1 SGHAT, CDR2 FQDESV (reference sequence). V lost 7 bases, J lost 6 bases, and 8 bases stayed unmatched. The CDR3 has 15 amino acids. CDR3 in amino acids: CASKKSGRVSGELFF. The DNA for the CDR3 is TGTGCCAGCAAGAAAAGCGGGAGGGTTTCCGGGGAGCTGTTTTTT. Full variable domain (rest looked up from reference TRBV11-1 and TRBJ2-2): EAEVAQSPRYKITEKSQAVAFWCDPISGHATLYWYRQILGQGPELLVQFQDESVVDDSQLPKDRFSAERLKGVDSTLKIQPAELGDSAMYLCASKKSGRVSGELFFGEGSRLTVL.

This clone is a singleton in its sample. The chain is built from TRBV5-1 and TRBJ2-3; D call uncertain. Per germline, CDR1 SGHRS and CDR2 YFSETQ. V dropped 4 bases and J dropped 4 bases, with 10 bases sitting between them. CDR3 length: 13 amino acids. The CDR3 bases are TGCGCCAGCAGCATCCGGCCGGCAGATACGCAGTATTTT. This encodes CASSIRPADTQYF. The whole variable domain, filled in from reference TRBV5-1 and TRBJ2-3, reads KAGVTQTPRYLIKTRGQQVTLSCSPISGHRSVSWYQQTPGQGLQFLFEYFSETQRNKGNFPGRFSGRQFSNSRSEMNVSTLELGDSALYLCASSIRPADTQYFGPGTRLTVL.

The chain carries TRBV11-2 and TRBJ2-3; TRBD2 agrees at 12 bases. The CDR3 spans 16 residues. Unmatched junction bases numbered 5, after V lost 5 bases and J lost 2 bases. The germline gives CDR1 SGHAT, CDR2 FQNNGV. CDR3 nucleotides: TGTGCCAGCAGCGTACTAGCGGGAGGTCTCACAGATACGCAGTATTTT. Translating it yields CASSVLAGGLTDTQYF.

The V call is TRBV11-2, the J call TRBJ2-5, with 11 bases lining up with TRBD2. Germline V CDR1 and CDR2: SGHAT, FQNNGV. V lost 3 bases and J lost 5; bases outside the gene matches: 2. The CDR3 is 14 amino acids. The CDR3 sequence: CASSFTSGSETQYF. The CDR3 DNA sequence: TGTGCCAGCAGCTTTACTAGCGGGAGTGAGACCCAGTACTTC.

V gene TRBV6-1 combines with J gene TRBJ2-7; 7 bases are a match to TRBD1. CDR1 and CDR2 (germline): MNHNS, SASEGT. This CDR3 has 13 amino acids. The J segment lost 5 bases and the V segment lost 6 bases, leaving 7 bases of the junction unmatched. CDR3 in DNA: TGTGCCAGCAGAGGGGACAGATGGAACGAGCAGTACTTC. Encoded protein: CASRGDRWNEQYF.

This sequence joins TRBV4-3 and TRBJ2-1, with TRBD2 identical over 7 bases. The CDR3 runs to 15 residues. The V and J ends lost 3 bases and 9 bases, in that order; junction bases with no gene match: 11. CDR1 and CDR2 from the germline V gene are LGHNA and YSLEER. The CDR3 is CASSQRRGGPTEQFF. The CDR3 DNA reads as TGCGCCAGCAGCCAGAGACGGGGAGGGCCTACTGAGCAGTTCTTC.

This chain connects TRBV7-9 to TRBJ1-2; 11 bases fit TRBD1. The CDR3 consists of 15 residues. Trimming removed 5 bases from V and 8 bases from J; junction bases left unmatched: 10. The V gene's germline CDR1 is SEHNR and CDR2 FQNEAQ (reference sequence). CDR3: CASSLYGQGAVGYTF. In DNA form, the CDR3 reads TGTGCCAGCAGCCTGTATGGACAGGGGGCTGTGGGCTACACCTTC.

The chain recombines TRBV6-1 with TRBJ2-1, with 11 nucleotides matching TRBD2. Germline assignment: CDR1 MNHNS and CDR2 SASEGT. The CDR3 is made up of 15 amino acids. V shed 8 bases and J 1 base; nucleotides not matched to a gene: 4. This chain's CDR3 is CASSPSGRSYNEQFF. CDR3 DNA: TGTGCCAGCTCTCCTAGCGGGAGGTCCTACAATGAGCAGTTCTTC.

The sample holds a few counts of this clone. This chain links TRBV6-6 with TRBJ2-2; no reliable D call. The germline V gene has CDR1 MNHNY and CDR2 SVGAGI (reference sequence). The CDR3 runs to 13 residues. The ends were cut back, 0 bases at V and 6 bases at J, with 5 bases in the middle. CDR3 bases: TGTGCCAGCAGTTACTCGTTTCCCGGGGAGCTGTTTTTT. It codes for CASSYSFPGELFF.

The chain recombines TRBV28 with TRBJ2-3; D call uncertain. From germline, CDR1 is MDHEN and CDR2 SYDVKM. V was cut by 3 bases and J by 0 bases, with 7 bases left in between. The CDR3 consists of 14 residues. The CDR3 DNA follows: TGTGCCAGCAGTTTCCGGCAGAGCACAGATACGCAGTATTTT. It is translated as CASSFRQSTDTQYF. The full variable domain, its missing parts supplied by reference TRBV28 and TRBJ2-3, is DVKVTQSSRYLVKRTGEKVFLECVQDMDHENMFWYRQDPGLGLRLIYFSYDVKMKEKGDIPEGYSVSREKKERFSLILESASTNQTSMYLCASSFRQSTDTQYFGPGTRLTVL.

This clone was observed once. This specimen includes other DNA sequences encoding the same CDR3. CDR3 DNA: TGTGCCAGCAGCTTAGGGGGGCTAGACACTGAAGCTTTCTTT. Protein product: CASSLGGLDTEAFF. The chain recombines TRBV7-3 with TRBJ1-1, with a weak D call TRBD1 (6 bases). This CDR3 contains 14 residues. Trimming stripped 2 bases from V and 3 bases from J, with 10 bases between. Germline loops: CDR1 SGHTA, CDR2 FQGTGA.

This chain uses TRBV10-3 with TRBJ1-5; D ambiguous. The germline gives CDR1 ENHRY, CDR2 SYGVKD. The CDR3 covers 14 residues. V lost 3 bases to trimming and J lost 3 bases, with 9 bases between them. In DNA, the CDR3 is TGTGCCATCAGTGACAGACGGTCCAATCAGCCCCAGCATTTT. Amino acid sequence: CAISDRRSNQPQHF.

Only one count was recorded for this clone. V gene TRBV11-3 combines with J gene TRBJ2-2; TRBD2 aligns across 8 bases. The CDR3 loop spans 13 amino acids. The trim removed 4 bases at V and 8 bases at J, leaving 3 bases unmatched. From germline, CDR1 is SGHNT and CDR2 YENEEA. The CDR3: CASSWTSLGELFF. The CDR3 nucleotides are TGTGCCAGCAGCTGGACTAGCTTAGGGGAGCTGTTTTTT.

The CDR3 spells CASSLGFRAGEKLFF. CDR3 bases: TGTGCCAGCAGCTTAGGTTTCAGGGCCGGGGAAAAACTGTTTTTT. J is TRBJ1-4 and V is TRBV7-9; D is possibly TRBD1 (5 bases). Trimming removed 1 base at V and 8 bases at J, with 14 bases between. The germline gives CDR1 SEHNR, CDR2 FQNEAQ (reference sequence). The CDR3 contains 15 residues.

The genes are TRBV5-1 and TRBJ2-5; D possibly corresponds to TRBD1 (5 bases). Germline V gene sequence: CDR1 SGHRS, CDR2 YFSETQ. V lost 0 bases to trimming and J lost 1 base, with 16 bases between them. The CDR3 spans 17 residues. CDR3 nucleotide sequence: TGCGCCAGCAGCTTGGCATCCGGCAGGGCAAGCCAAGAGACCCAGTACTTC. Translated: CASSLASGRASQETQYF.

The chain has TRBV5-6 and TRBJ2-2; 8 nucleotides agree with TRBD1. The ends lost 4 bases at V and 5 bases at J; junction bases unmatched: 10. The CDR3 length is 16 residues. From germline, CDR1 is SGHDT and CDR2 YYEEEE. The CDR3: CASSPRTGLSTGELFF. CDR3 nucleotide sequence: TGTGCCAGCAGCCCCCGGACAGGGCTTTCAACCGGGGAGCTGTTTTTT.

The chain couples TRBV6-6 to TRBJ2-3; maybe TRBD1 (6 bases). Germline V gives CDR1 MNHNY, CDR2 SVGAGI (reference sequence). Trimming pared 0 bases from V and 0 bases from J, leaving 10 bases between. CDR3 length: 16 residues. CDR3 sequence: CASSYSRTDSTDTQYF. CDR3 DNA sequence: TGTGCCAGCAGTTACTCACGGACAGATAGCACAGATACGCAGTATTTT.

CDR3 sequence (DNA): TGTGCCAGCAGCTCTTGGGGGGCGGACGAGCAGTACTTC. Translating gives CASSSWGADEQYF. The chain couples TRBV5-4 to TRBJ2-7; D is perhaps TRBD1 or TRBD2 (6 bases each). Germline V CDR1 and CDR2: SGHNT, YYREEE (reference sequence). This CDR3 spans 13 amino acids. The V gene lost 3 bases and the J gene lost 5 bases, with 12 bases spanning the gap.

This rearrangement joins TRBV7-2 to TRBJ2-7; possibly TRBD2 for D (7 bases). The CDR3 is 15 amino acids. With 5 bases removed from V and 2 bases from J, the gap between germline ends came to 16 bases. CDR1 and CDR2 from the germline V gene are SGHTA and FQGNSA. The CDR3 region has the DNA TGTGCCAGCAGCCCAGGGGTGGCGGGAGCCTACGAGCAGTACTTC. This sequence encodes CASSPGVAGAYEQYF.

V is TRBV5-4 and J is TRBJ2-2; D gene unclear. V was trimmed by 4 bases and J by 0 bases, leaving 7 bases between them. CDR3 length: 14 amino acids. Germline assignment: CDR1 SGHNT and CDR2 YYREEE (reference sequence). The chain's CDR3 is CASSAPPNTGELFF. CDR3 DNA: TGTGCCAGCAGCGCGCCTCCGAACACCGGGGAGCTGTTTTTT. The whole variable domain, remainder taken from reference TRBV5-4 and TRBJ2-2, is ETGVTQSPTHLIKTRGQQVTLRCSSQSGHNTVSWYQQALGQGPQFIFQYYREEENGRGNFPPRFSGLQFPNYSSELNVNALELDDSALYLCASSAPPNTGELFFGEGSRLTVL.

The V and J genes are TRBV4-1 and TRBJ2-2; unclear D gene. The germline V gene has CDR1 MGHRA and CDR2 YSYEKL. V gave up 3 bases and J gave up 0 bases, with 5 bases separating them. This CDR3 region has 14 residues. CDR3 in amino acids: CASSHPPNTGELFF. The DNA for the CDR3 is TGCGCCAGCAGCCATCCCCCGAACACCGGGGAGCTGTTTTTT.

The chain carries TRBV7-2 and TRBJ1-2; no reliable D call. This CDR3 has 13 amino acids. The germline CDR1 and CDR2 sequences are SGHTA and FQGNSA. Between the trimmed V and J ends, which lost 1 base and 8 bases, there was a span of 11 bases. CDR3 nucleotides: TGTGCCAGCAGCTTAGACTGGAGCTCGGGCTACACCTTC. Protein product: CASSLDWSSGYTF.

The J gene is TRBJ2-5, the V gene TRBV7-2; no clear D gene. Germline V gene lookup returns CDR1 SGHTA and CDR2 FQGNSA. The CDR3 totals 11 residues. Trimming stripped 3 bases from V and 7 bases from J, with 6 bases between. The CDR3 DNA follows: TGTGCCAGCAGCTTCTTGAGGACCCAGTACTTC. It is translated as CASSFLRTQYF.

V usage is TRBV30 and J usage is TRBJ1-1; 8 bases are shared with TRBD1. CDR3 size: 12 residues. The V and J ends lost 7 bases and 1 base, in that order; junction bases with no gene match: 2. CDR1 is GTSNPN and CDR2 is SVGIG in the germline V gene (reference sequence). This chain's CDR3 is CALDRGNTEAFF. In DNA, the CDR3 is TGTGCCTTAGACAGGGGGAACACTGAAGCTTTCTTT. The entire variable domain, with the rest obtained from reference TRBV30 and TRBJ1-1, is as follows: SQTIHQWPATLVQPVGSPLSLECTVEGTSNPNLYWYRQAAGRGLQLLFYSVGIGQISSEVPQNLSASRPQDRQFILSSKKLLLSDSGFYLCALDRGNTEAFFGQGTRLTVV.

The chain has TRBV2 and TRBJ2-7, with D perhaps TRBD2 (6 bases). CDR1 and CDR2 (germline): SNHLY, FYNNEI. The CDR3 loop spans 14 amino acids. V was shortened by 5 bases and J by 1 base, with 12 bases between the two germline ends. This CDR3 reads CASSFRDFSYEQYF. In DNA form, the CDR3 reads TGTGCCAGCAGTTTCCGGGACTTTTCCTACGAGCAGTACTTC.

The chain couples TRBV5-1 to TRBJ2-1, with 10 bases aligning to TRBD2. The CDR3 totals 15 residues. V dropped 1 base and J dropped 4; count of bases not matched to a gene: 2. Germline V gene data show CDR1 as SGHRS and CDR2 as YFSETQ. Here the CDR3 DNA reads TGCGCCAGCAGCTTGACTAGCGGGAAGTACAATGAGCAGTTCTTC. Residues: CASSLTSGKYNEQFF.

This chain joins TRBV7-9 and TRBJ1-2; weak D call: TRBD1 (5 bases). Germline CDR1 and CDR2: SEHNR and FQNEAQ (reference sequence). V lost 2 bases and J lost 0, with 7 bases in between. This CDR3 spans 14 amino acids. CDR3 residues: CASSLRGTNYGYTF. The CDR3, as DNA: TGTGCCAGCAGCTTACGGGGGACTAACTATGGCTACACCTTC.

The chain carries TRBV6-5 and TRBJ2-3, with TRBD1 as a possible D gene (5 bases). Looked up from germline, CDR1 is MNHEY and CDR2 is SVGAGI. Trimming pared 5 bases from V and 2 bases from J, leaving 14 bases between. This CDR3 has 15 amino acids. Written as DNA, the CDR3 is TGTGCCAGCAGTGTAACAGGCGTACTCACAGATACGCAGTATTTT. This gives the protein CASSVTGVLTDTQYF.

The rearrangement uses TRBV9 and TRBJ2-3, with D hard to call. The CDR3 sequence is 13 residues long. CDR1 and CDR2 (germline): SGDLS, YYNGEE. The V end was cut by 0 bases, the J end by 2 bases, with 4 bases between. CDR3 sequence (DNA): TGTGCCAGCAGCGTAGAAAACACAGATACGCAGTATTTT. Translating gives CASSVENTDTQYF.